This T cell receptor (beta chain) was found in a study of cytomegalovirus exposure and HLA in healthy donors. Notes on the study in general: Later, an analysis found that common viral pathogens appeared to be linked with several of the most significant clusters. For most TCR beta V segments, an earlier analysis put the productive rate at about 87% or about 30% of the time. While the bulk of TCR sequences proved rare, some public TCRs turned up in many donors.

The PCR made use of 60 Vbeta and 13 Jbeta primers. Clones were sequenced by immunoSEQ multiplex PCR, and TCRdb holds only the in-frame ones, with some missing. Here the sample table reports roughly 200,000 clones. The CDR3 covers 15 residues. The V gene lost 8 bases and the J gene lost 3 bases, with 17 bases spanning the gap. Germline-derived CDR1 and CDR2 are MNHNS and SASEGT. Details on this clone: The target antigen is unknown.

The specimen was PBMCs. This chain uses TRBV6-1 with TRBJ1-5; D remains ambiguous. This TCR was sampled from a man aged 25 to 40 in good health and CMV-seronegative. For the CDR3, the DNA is TGTGCCAGCCGGGTGGGAGCGACCTCCAATCAGCCCCAGCATTTT. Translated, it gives CASRVGATSNQPQHF.